This T cell receptor (beta chain) was sequenced in a study of blood T cell repertoires in COVID-19. In the original analysis: Using reference gene primer amplification, nucleated cell counts were estimated. TCRdb keeps only in-frame clones here, not all; method: immunoSEQ multiplex PCR. Clone size and the V and J calls come from that table; the DNA yielded D and trimming. Of 350,000 to 450,000 clones in the sample, approximately 93% were seen once. The study drew participants aged roughly 18 to 95 years from under 30 US areas. Clinical history reported by participants formed the basis on which cohorts were assigned. V was trimmed by 6 bases and J by 3 bases, leaving 18 bases between them. The V gene's germline CDR1 is LNHDA and CDR2 SQIVND (reference sequence). The CDR3 sequence is 15 residues long.

The sample taken for sequencing was PBMCs or T cells enriched from blood (not recorded which). V usage is TRBV19 and J usage is TRBJ2-7; D possibly corresponds to TRBD1 (6 bases). The receptor was isolated from a woman between 40 and 55 years old who had been exposed to COVID-19. The CDR3: CASRLTGRRSYEQYF. The CDR3 DNA reads TGTGCCAGTAGACTCACAGGGCGTAGGAGCTACGAGCAGTACTTC.